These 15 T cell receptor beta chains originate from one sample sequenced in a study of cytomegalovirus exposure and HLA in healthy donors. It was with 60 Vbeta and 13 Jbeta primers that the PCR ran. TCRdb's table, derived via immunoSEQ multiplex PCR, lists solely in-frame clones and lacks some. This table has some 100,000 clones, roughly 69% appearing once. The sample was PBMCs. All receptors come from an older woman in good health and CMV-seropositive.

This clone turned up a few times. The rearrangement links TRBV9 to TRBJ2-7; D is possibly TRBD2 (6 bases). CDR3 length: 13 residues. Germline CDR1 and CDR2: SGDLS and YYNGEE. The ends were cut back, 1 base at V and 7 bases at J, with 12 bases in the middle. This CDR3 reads CASSVTLAGEQYF. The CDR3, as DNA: TGTGCCAGCAGCGTAACTTTGGCGGGGGAGCAGTACTTC.

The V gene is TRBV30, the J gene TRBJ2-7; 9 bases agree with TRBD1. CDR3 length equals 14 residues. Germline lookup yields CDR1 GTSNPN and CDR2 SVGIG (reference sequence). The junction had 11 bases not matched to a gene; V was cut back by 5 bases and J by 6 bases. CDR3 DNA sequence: TGTGCCTGGGGACCCGGGACAGGGACGTTCGAGCAGTACTTC. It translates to CAWGPGTGTFEQYF.

The CDR3 DNA sequence: TGTGCCAGCAGCGAGCGGGGGGGCCTTAGCACAGATACGCAGTATTTT. Translated: CASSERGGLSTDTQYF. V usage is TRBV9 and J usage is TRBJ2-3, with TRBD2 matching over 10 bases. Trimming cost V 3 bases and J 0 bases; bases outside gene matches: 4. This CDR3 region has 16 residues. Germline values: CDR1 SGDLS, CDR2 YYNGEE.

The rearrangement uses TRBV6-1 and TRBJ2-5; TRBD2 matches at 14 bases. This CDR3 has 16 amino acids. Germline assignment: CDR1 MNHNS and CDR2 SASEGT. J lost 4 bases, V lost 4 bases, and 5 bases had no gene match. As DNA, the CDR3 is TGTGCCAGCAGTGCCGGGACTAGCGGGGGCTCAGAGACCCAGTACTTC. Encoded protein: CASSAGTSGGSETQYF.

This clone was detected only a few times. In DNA, the CDR3 is TGTGCCAGCAGTGGGCGACAGAGTTGGACCGAAGCTTTCTTT. Translation: CASSGRQSWTEAFF. The rearrangement links TRBV6-1 to TRBJ1-1; a possible D gene is TRBD1 (5 bases). V was shortened by 4 bases and J by 8 bases, with 17 bases between the two germline ends. The CDR3 is 14 amino acids. Germline loops: CDR1 MNHNS, CDR2 SASEGT.

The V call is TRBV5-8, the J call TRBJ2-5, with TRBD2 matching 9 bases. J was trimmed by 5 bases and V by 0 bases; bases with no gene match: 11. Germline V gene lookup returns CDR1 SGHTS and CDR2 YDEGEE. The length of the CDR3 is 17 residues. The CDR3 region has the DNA TGTGCCAGCAGCTTGGCGGTGAGCGGGGGGCCGTTGGAGACCCAGTACTTC. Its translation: CASSLAVSGGPLETQYF.

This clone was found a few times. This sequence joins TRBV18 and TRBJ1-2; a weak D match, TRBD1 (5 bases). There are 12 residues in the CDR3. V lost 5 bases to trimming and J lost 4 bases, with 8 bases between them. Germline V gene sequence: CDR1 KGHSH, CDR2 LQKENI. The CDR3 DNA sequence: TGTGCCAGCTCATTCGACAGCTATGGCTACACCTTC. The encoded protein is CASSFDSYGYTF.

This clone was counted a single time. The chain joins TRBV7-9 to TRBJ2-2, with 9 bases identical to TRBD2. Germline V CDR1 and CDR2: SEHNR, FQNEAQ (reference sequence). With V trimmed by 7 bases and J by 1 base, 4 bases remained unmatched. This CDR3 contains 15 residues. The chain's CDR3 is CASTAGGVNTGELFF. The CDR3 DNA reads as TGTGCCAGCACCGCGGGAGGGGTGAACACCGGGGAGCTGTTTTTT.

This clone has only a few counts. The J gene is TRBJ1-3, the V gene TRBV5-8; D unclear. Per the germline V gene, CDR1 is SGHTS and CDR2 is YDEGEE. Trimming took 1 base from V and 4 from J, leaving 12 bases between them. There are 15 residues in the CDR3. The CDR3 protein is CASSLRRAAGNTIYF. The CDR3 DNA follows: TGTGCCAGCAGCTTGCGGAGGGCGGCCGGAAACACCATATATTTT.

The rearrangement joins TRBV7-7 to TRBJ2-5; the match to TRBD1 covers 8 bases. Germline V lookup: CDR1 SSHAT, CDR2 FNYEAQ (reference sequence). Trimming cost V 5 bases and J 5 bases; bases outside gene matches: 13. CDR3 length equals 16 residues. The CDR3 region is CASSAYPDRVAETQYF. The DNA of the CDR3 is TGTGCCAGCAGCGCCTATCCGGACAGGGTCGCTGAGACCCAGTACTTC.

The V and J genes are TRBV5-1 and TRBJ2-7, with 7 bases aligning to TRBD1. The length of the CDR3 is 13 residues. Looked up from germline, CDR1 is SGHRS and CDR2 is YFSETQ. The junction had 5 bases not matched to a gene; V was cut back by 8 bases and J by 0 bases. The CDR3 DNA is TGCGCCAGTACAGGGGCGATCTCCTACGAGCAGTACTTC. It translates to CASTGAISYEQYF.

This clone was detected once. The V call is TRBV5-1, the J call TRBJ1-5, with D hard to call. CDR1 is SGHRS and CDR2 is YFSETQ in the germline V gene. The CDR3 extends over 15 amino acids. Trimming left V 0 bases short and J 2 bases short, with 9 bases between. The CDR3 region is CASSLGEAGNQPQHF. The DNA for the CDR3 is TGCGCCAGCAGCTTGGGCGAGGCCGGCAATCAGCCCCAGCATTTT.

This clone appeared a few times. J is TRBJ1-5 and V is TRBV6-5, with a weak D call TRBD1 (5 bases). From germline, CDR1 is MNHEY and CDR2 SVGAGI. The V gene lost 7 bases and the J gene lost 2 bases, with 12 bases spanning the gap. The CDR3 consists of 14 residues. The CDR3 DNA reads TGTGCCAGCAACTCGGGGGACGGCAATCAGCCCCAGCATTTT. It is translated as CASNSGDGNQPQHF.

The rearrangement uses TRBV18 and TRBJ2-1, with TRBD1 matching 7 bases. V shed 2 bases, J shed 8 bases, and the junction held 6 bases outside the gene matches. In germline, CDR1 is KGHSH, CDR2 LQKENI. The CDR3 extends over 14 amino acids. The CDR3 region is CASSPRTGLDEQFF. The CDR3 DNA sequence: TGTGCCAGCTCACCAAGGACAGGCCTCGATGAGCAGTTCTTC.

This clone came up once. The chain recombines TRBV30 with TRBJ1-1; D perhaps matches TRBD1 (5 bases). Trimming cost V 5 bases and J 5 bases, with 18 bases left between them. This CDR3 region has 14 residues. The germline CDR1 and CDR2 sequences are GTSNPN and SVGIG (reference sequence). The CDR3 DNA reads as TGTGCCTGGGCCAGGGAGGGGTTGAGGACTGAAGCTTTCTTT. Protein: CAWAREGLRTEAFF.